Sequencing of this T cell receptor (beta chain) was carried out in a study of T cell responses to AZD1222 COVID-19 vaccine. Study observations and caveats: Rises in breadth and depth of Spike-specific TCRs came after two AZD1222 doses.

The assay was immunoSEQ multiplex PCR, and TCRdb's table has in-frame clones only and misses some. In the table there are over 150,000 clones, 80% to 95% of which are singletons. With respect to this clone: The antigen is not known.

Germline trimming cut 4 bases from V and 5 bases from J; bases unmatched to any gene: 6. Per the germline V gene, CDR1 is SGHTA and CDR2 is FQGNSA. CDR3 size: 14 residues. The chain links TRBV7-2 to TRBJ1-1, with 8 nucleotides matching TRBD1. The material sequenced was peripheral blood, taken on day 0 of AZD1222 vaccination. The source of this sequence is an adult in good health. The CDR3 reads CASSSRTGTTEAFF. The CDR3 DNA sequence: TGTGCCAGCAGCTCGAGGACAGGGACGACTGAAGCTTTCTTT.